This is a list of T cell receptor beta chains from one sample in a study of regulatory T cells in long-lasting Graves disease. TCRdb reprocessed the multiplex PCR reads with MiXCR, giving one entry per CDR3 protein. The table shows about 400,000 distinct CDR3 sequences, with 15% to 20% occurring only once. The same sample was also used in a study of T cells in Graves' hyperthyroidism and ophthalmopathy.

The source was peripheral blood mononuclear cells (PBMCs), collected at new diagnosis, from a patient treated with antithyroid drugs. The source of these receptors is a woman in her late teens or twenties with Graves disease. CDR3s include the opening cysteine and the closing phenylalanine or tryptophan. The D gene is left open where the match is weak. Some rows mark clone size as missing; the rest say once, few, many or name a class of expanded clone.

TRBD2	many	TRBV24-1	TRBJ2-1	TGTGCCACCAGTGCACCCCGAAGACTAGCGGGAGTAGACAATGAGCAGTTCTTC	CATSAPRRLAGVDNEQFF
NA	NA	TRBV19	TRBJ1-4	TGTGCCAGTAGCCTGATGGACTGGCCAGGGGAAAAACTGTTTTTT	CASSLMDWPGEKLFF
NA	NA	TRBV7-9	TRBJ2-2	TGTGCCAGCAGACGCGGCAGGGTCGACACCGGGGAGCTGTTTTTT	CASRRGRVDTGELFF
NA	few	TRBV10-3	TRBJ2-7	TGTGCCATCAGTGAGTCGCACGAGCAGTACTTC	CAISESHEQYF
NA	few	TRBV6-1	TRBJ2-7	TGTGCCAGCAGGTCCCAAGACTCCTACGAGCAGTACTTC	CASRSQDSYEQYF
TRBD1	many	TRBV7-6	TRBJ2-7	TGTGCCAGCAGCCAGACAGGGGCGGGGTACGAGCAGTACTTC	CASSQTGAGYEQYF
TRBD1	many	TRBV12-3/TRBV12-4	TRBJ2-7	TGTGCCAGCATCCCGGGACAGGGGGCCCACGAGCAGTACTTC	CASIPGQGAHEQYF
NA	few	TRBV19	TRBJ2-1	TGTGCCAGTAGTATGAGTGGTACCTACAATGAGCAGTTCTTC	CASSMSGTYNEQFF
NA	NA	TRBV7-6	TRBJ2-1	TGTGCCAGCAGCTTAGGCGTCCAGATCGACCAGTTCTTC	CASSLGVQIDQFF
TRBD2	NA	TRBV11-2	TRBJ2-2	TGTGCCAGCAGCTCATCCCCGGGGCTAGCGGGGGGTAACACCGGGGAGCTGTTTTTT	CASSSSPGLAGGNTGELFF
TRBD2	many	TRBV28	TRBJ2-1	TGTGCCAGCTTGGGACTAGCGGGAGGCGCGCATGAGCAGTTCTTC	CASLGLAGGAHEQFF
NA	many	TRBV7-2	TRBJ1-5	TGTGCCAGCAGCTTAGGGGACTCGGTCAATCAGCCCCAGCATTTT	CASSLGDSVNQPQHF
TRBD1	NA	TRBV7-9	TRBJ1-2	TGTGCCAGCAGCTTAGTCGGACAGGGCAATGGCTACACCTTC	CASSLVGQGNGYTF
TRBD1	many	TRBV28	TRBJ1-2	TGTGCCAGCAGACCGGGACAGGGCCTCTATGGCTACACCTTC	CASRPGQGLYGYTF
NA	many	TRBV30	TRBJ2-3	TGTGCCTGGAGTTTCACCGGTGGTGGGGACACAGATACGCAGTATTTT	CAWSFTGGGDTDTQYF
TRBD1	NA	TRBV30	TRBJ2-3	TGTGCCTGGAGTCCCGGGACAGGGTCCGATACGCAGTATTTT	CAWSPGTGSDTQYF
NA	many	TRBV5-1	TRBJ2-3	TGCGCCAGCAGCTTTCGAGATCCCCGCACAGATACGCAGTATTTT	CASSFRDPRTDTQYF
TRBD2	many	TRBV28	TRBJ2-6	TGTGCCAGCTCTCTCCAGCGGGGTCCCTCTGGGGCCAACGTCCTGACTTTC	CASSLQRGPSGANVLTF
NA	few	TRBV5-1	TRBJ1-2	TGCGCCAGCAGCGAGGGACGAAGCATCGCCGAATATGGCTACACCTTC	CASSEGRSIAEYGYTF
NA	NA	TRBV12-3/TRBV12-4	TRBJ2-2	TGTGCCAGCAGCCCTCTCGGGGGGCGAGTCACCGGGGACCTGTTTTTT	CASSPLGGRVTGDLFF
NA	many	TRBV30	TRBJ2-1	TGTGCCTGGAGTGTAGGGAACAATGAGCAGTTCTTC	CAWSVGNNEQFF
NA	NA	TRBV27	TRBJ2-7	TGTGCCACTTCATACGAGCAGTACTTC	CATSYEQYF
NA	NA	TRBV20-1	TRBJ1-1	TGCAGTGGAGAGGCCAGCTCGAACACTGAAGCTTTCTTT	CSGEASSNTEAFF
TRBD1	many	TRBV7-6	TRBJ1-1	TGTGCCAGCAGCTTAGGGGACAGTGAAGCTTTCTTT	CASSLGDSEAFF
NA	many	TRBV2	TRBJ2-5	TGTGCCAGCAAGGGCCCCCAAGAGACCCAGTACTTC	CASKGPQETQYF
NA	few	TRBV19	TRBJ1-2	TGTGCCAGTACGGGGGGCGATGGCTACACCTTC	CASTGGDGYTF
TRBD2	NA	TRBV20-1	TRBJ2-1	TGCAGTGCTGCCGGACTAGCGGGAGGGGTCTACAATGAGCAGTTCTTC	CSAAGLAGGVYNEQFF
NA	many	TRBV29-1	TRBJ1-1	TGCAGCGGGCGCCAGGGGACCGGCCGGGCTGAAGCTTTCTTT	CSGRQGTGRAEAFF
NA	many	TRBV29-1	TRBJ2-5	TGCAGCGCCCGGGAAGCAGAGACCCAGTACTTC	CSAREAETQYF
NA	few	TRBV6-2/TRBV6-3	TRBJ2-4	TGTGCCAGCAACGACTATGGAGGGGCCAAAAACATTCAGTACTTC	CASNDYGGAKNIQYF
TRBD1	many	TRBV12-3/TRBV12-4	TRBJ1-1	TGTGCCAGCAGTCCCTGGACAGGGTCGAACACTGAAGCTTTCTTT	CASSPWTGSNTEAFF
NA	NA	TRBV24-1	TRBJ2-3	TGTGCCACCATGGGGGGAAGGACTAGCACAGATACGCAGTATTTT	CATMGGRTSTDTQYF
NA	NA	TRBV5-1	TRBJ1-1	TGCGCCAGCAGCTGGTACGGAGGAGCGAACACTGAAGCTTTCTTT	CASSWYGGANTEAFF
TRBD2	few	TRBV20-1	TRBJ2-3	TGCAGCGGGGGACGGACTAGAAGAGATATGGATACGCAGTATTTT	CSGGRTRRDMDTQYF
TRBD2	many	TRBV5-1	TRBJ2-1	TGCGCCAGCAGCTTTGGGACTAGCGGGCGAAGCTCCTACAATGAGCAGTTCTTC	CASSFGTSGRSSYNEQFF
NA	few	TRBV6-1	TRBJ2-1	TGTGCCAGCAGGGAGCCGGGACAGCAGTTCTTC	CASREPGQQFF
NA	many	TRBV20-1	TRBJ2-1	TGCAGTGCTAGAGACTTGGTTACCTACAATGAGCAGTTCTTC	CSARDLVTYNEQFF
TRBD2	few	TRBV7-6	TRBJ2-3	TGTGCCAGCAGCTCGGGACTAGCGGGAGGGCCTTCCAAAAGAGTAGATACGCAGTATTTT	CASSSGLAGGPSKRVDTQYF
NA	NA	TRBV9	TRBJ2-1	TGTGCCAGCAGCGTATGGGACTCCTACAATGAGCGGTTCTTC	CASSVWDSYNERFF
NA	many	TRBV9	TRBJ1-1	TGTGCCAGCAGCGTAGAATCAAGGAACACTGAAGCTTTCTTT	CASSVESRNTEAFF
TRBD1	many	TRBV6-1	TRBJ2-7	TGTGCCAGCAGCTCCGGGGACAGATTCTACGAGCAGTACTTC	CASSSGDRFYEQYF
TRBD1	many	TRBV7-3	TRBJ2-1	TGTGCCAGCAGCTCACAGGGGGCCGGTGAGCAGTTCTTC	CASSSQGAGEQFF
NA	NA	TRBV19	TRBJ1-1	TGTGCCAGTAGTATATACAGGGAGAACACTGAAGCTTTCTTT	CASSIYRENTEAFF
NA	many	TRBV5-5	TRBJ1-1	TGTGCCAGCAGCTTAATCGGACAGCTTAACACTGAAGCTTTCTTT	CASSLIGQLNTEAFF
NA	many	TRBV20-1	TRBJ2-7	TGCAGTGCGCCTCGGACTATGGGAAGCGAGCAGTACTTC	CSAPRTMGSEQYF
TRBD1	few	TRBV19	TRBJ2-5	TGTGCCAGTAGTATATCTCAGGGGGCAGAGACCCAGTACTTC	CASSISQGAETQYF
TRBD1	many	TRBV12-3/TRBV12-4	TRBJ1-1	TGTGCCAGCAGTCTCACAGGGGCCACTGAAGCTTTCTTT	CASSLTGATEAFF
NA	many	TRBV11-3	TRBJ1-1	TGTGCCAGCAGCTTGAATGGCAGGCTGAACACTGAAGCTTTCTTT	CASSLNGRLNTEAFF
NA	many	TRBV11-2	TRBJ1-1	TGTGCCAGCACCAGCGGGACGGAGATCCCTGAAGCTTTCTTT	CASTSGTEIPEAFF
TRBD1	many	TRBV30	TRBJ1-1	TGTGCCTGGAGTGCGGACAGGCAGAACACTGAAGCTTTCTTT	CAWSADRQNTEAFF
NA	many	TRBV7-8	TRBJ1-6	TGTGCCAGCAGCTTAGCGAGGTCGGATTCCCTCCACTTT	CASSLARSDSLHF
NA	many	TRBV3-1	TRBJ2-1	TGTGCCAGCAGCCCCCTAGCTCGTAATGAGCAGTTCTTC	CASSPLARNEQFF
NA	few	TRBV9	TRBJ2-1	TGTGCCAGCAGCGTAGGCCTCACGGATGAGCAGTTCTTC	CASSVGLTDEQFF
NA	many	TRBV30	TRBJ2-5	TGTGCCTGGACCGACGGAGAAGAGACCCAGTACTTC	CAWTDGEETQYF
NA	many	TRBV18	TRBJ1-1	TGTGCCAGCTCATCTTCTCCGGGACGAGACACTGAAGCTTTCTTT	CASSSSPGRDTEAFF
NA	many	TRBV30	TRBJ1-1	TGTGCCTGGAGTGTAGGGCGGATGAACACTGAAGCTTTCTTT	CAWSVGRMNTEAFF
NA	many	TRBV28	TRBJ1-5	TGTGCCAGCAGTCACCCCGGAGGGGGGACTAGCAATCAGCCCCAGCATTTT	CASSHPGGGTSNQPQHF
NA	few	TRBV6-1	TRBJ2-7	TGTGCCAGCAGTGACTGGACCGCCGAGCAGTACTTC	CASSDWTAEQYF
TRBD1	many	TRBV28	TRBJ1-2	TGTGCCAGCCGCTCTGGACAGGGGGCGCATGGCTACACCTTC	CASRSGQGAHGYTF
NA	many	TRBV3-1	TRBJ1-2	TGTGCCAGCACCCAAAATAGGAGGGGGAGTTATGGCTACACCTTC	CASTQNRRGSYGYTF